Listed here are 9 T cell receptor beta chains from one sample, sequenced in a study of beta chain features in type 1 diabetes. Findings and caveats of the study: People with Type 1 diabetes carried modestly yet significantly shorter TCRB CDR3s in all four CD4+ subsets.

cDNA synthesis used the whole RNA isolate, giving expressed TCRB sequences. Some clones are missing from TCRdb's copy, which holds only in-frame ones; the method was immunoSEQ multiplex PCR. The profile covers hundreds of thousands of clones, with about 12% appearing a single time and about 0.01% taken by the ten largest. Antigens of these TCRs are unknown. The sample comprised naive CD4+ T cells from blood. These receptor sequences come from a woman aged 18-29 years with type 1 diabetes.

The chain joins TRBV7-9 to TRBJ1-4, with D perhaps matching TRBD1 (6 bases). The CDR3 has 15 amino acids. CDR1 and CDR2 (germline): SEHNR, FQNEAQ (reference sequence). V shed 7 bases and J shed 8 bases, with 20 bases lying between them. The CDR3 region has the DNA TGTGCCAGCATGGGAAAAGGGACAATCCGGGAAAAACTGTTTTTT. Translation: CASMGKGTIREKLFF.

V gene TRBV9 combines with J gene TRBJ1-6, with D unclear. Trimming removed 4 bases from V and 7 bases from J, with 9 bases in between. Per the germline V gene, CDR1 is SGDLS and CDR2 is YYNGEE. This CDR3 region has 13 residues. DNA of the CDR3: TGTGCCAGCAGCAACGACGGGAATTCACCCCTCCACTTT. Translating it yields CASSNDGNSPLHF.

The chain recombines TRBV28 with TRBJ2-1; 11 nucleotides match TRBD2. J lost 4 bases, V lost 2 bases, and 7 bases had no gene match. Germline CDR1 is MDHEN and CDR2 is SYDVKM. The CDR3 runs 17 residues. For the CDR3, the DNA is TGTGCCAGCAGTTTACCCCCGGGACTAGCGGATTACAATGAGCAGTTCTTC. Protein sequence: CASSLPPGLADYNEQFF.

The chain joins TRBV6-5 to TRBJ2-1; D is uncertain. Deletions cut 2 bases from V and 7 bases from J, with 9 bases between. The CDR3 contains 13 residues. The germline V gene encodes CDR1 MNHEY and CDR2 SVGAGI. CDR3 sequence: CASSYLVRNEQFF. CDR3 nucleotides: TGTGCCAGCAGTTACCTAGTTCGGAATGAGCAGTTCTTC.

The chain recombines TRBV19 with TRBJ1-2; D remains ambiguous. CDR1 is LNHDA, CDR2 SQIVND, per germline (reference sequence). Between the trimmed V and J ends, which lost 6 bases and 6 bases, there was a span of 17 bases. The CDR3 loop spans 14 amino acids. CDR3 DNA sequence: TGTGCCAGTAGGACCTCATCGGGTGAGGATGGCTACACCTTC. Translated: CASRTSSGEDGYTF.

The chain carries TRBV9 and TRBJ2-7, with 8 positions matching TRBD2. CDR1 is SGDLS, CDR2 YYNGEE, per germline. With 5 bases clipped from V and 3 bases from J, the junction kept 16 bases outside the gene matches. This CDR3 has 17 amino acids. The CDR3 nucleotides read TGTGCCAGCAGTCAGGGACATGTAGCGGGAAACGGCTACGAGCAGTACTTC. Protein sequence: CASSQGHVAGNGYEQYF. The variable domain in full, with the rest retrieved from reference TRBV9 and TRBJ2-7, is DSGVTQTPKHLITATGQRVTLRCSPRSGDLSVYWYQQSLDQGLQFLIQYYNGEERAKGNILERFSAQQFPDLHSELNLSSLELGDSALYFCASSQGHVAGNGYEQYFGPGTRLTVT.

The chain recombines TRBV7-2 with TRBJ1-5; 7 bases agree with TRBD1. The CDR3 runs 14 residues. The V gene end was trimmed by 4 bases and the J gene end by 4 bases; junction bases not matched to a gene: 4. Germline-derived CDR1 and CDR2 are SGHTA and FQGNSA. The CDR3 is CASSYGTANQPQHF. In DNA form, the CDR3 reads TGTGCCAGCAGCTATGGGACAGCTAATCAGCCCCAGCATTTT.

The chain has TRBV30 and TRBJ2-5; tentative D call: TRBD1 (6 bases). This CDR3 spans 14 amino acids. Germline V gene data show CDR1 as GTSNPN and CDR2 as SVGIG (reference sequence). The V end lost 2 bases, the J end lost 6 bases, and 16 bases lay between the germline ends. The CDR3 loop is CAWSFGRGLQTQYF. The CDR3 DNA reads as TGTGCCTGGAGTTTCGGCAGGGGCCTGCAGACCCAGTACTTC.

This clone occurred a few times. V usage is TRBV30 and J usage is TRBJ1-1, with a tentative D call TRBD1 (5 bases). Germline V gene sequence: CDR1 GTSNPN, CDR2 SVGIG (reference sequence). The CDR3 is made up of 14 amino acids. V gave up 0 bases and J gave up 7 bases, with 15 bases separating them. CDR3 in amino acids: CAWSVQTLGVEAFF. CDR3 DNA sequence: TGTGCCTGGAGTGTACAGACCCTAGGGGTTGAAGCTTTCTTT.